These T cell receptor beta chains were read from a single sample in a study of CXCR3-negative and CXCR3-positive naive CD8 T cells. TCRdb re-called the 5' RACE reads; every CDR3 protein appears as one record, without DNA. Its table lists around 60,000 distinct CDR3 sequences. Sequencing was performed on naive CXCR3+ CD8+ T cells from blood. The receptors originated from a human donor in good health. Some clones in this sample may be carry-over from other donors' samples. CDR3s include the opening cysteine and the closing phenylalanine or tryptophan.

j_gene: TRBJ1-2; v_gene: TRBV7-3; CDR3aa: CASSLQGSGGYTF
j_gene: TRBJ1-5; v_gene: TRBV7-9; CDR3aa: CASKGGGPQHF
j_gene: TRBJ2-7; v_gene: TRBV7-6; CDR3aa: CASSSLTSYEQYF
j_gene: TRBJ2-1; v_gene: TRBV12-3/TRBV12-4; CDR3aa: CASSFRYPGQYNEQFF
j_gene: TRBJ1-3; v_gene: TRBV21-1; CDR3aa: CASSKEVELSGNTIYF
j_gene: TRBJ2-7; v_gene: TRBV4-2; CDR3aa: CASSHQTREQYF
j_gene: TRBJ2-1; v_gene: TRBV24-1; CDR3aa: CATSDTDVWRVNEQFF
j_gene: TRBJ2-3; v_gene: TRBV27; CDR3aa: CASSYAEFDTQYF
j_gene: TRBJ1-1; v_gene: TRBV7-3; CDR3aa: CASSLGGGAEEAFF
j_gene: TRBJ2-3; v_gene: TRBV7-9; CDR3aa: CASSTSRGPIYTDTQYF
j_gene: TRBJ2-1; v_gene: TRBV7-3; CDR3aa: CASSLTPGLNEQFF
j_gene: TRBJ2-3; v_gene: TRBV29-1; CDR3aa: CSVEGGVKRSDTQYF
j_gene: TRBJ2-1; v_gene: TRBV20-1; CDR3aa: CSARQPEKYYYNEQFF
j_gene: TRBJ2-3; v_gene: TRBV24-1; CDR3aa: CATRGDDGLSQYF
j_gene: TRBJ1-4; v_gene: TRBV7-9; CDR3aa: CASSSRGSNEKLFF
j_gene: TRBJ2-3; v_gene: TRBV4-3; CDR3aa: CASSQDDSGDTQYF
j_gene: TRBJ1-1; v_gene: TRBV6-1; CDR3aa: CASSEMNTEAFF
j_gene: TRBJ1-1; v_gene: TRBV20-1; CDR3aa: CSARDLLGQTNTEAFF
j_gene: TRBJ1-1; v_gene: TRBV12-3/TRBV12-4; CDR3aa: CASSPRTAEAFF
j_gene: TRBJ2-1; v_gene: TRBV12-5; CDR3aa: CASGLGLYNEQFF
j_gene: TRBJ1-2; v_gene: TRBV29-1; CDR3aa: CSVVAEHSNYGYTF
j_gene: TRBJ2-3; v_gene: TRBV11-2; CDR3aa: CASSSGLAGAQYF
j_gene: TRBJ1-3; v_gene: TRBV28; CDR3aa: CASSSKILSGNTIYF
j_gene: TRBJ1-1; v_gene: TRBV20-1; CDR3aa: CSAIGTNTEAFF
j_gene: TRBJ1-5; v_gene: TRBV13; CDR3aa: CASSLGIDQPQHF
j_gene: TRBJ2-1; v_gene: TRBV5-1; CDR3aa: CASSWTLGEQFF
j_gene: TRBJ1-6; v_gene: TRBV7-2; CDR3aa: CASSLDGLPDRGNSPLHF
j_gene: TRBJ1-2; v_gene: TRBV27; CDR3aa: CASSTVTGDRGVRLYGYTF
j_gene: TRBJ2-1; v_gene: TRBV7-9; CDR3aa: CASSSQGALVHEQFF
j_gene: TRBJ2-3; v_gene: TRBV4-3; CDR3aa: CASSPDGTHNTDTQYF
j_gene: TRBJ2-7; v_gene: TRBV7-9; CDR3aa: CASSFEPRQGYYEQYF
j_gene: TRBJ2-3; v_gene: TRBV28; CDR3aa: CASSSTRTGLDTDTQYF
j_gene: TRBJ2-1; v_gene: TRBV6-4; CDR3aa: CASSELLGGGYNEQFF
j_gene: TRBJ2-2; v_gene: TRBV4-3; CDR3aa: CASSQVSSGGAEAGELFF
j_gene: TRBJ1-1; v_gene: TRBV7-3; CDR3aa: CASSLGDLNTEAFF
j_gene: TRBJ2-4; v_gene: TRBV29-1; CDR3aa: CSVQTEKNIQYF
j_gene: TRBJ2-7; v_gene: TRBV7-9; CDR3aa: CASRKDNYEQYF
j_gene: TRBJ2-3; v_gene: TRBV29-1; CDR3aa: CSVETGGIEDTQYF
j_gene: TRBJ2-1; v_gene: TRBV11-2; CDR3aa: CASSGGGRTYNEQFF
j_gene: TRBJ1-1; v_gene: TRBV20-1; CDR3aa: CSAFRTGGNTEAFF
j_gene: TRBJ2-7; v_gene: TRBV18; CDR3aa: CASSPEGVDEQYF
j_gene: TRBJ2-2; v_gene: TRBV28; CDR3aa: CASSLRRDTGELFF